This T cell receptor beta chain was identified in a study of early T cells in non-severe SARS-CoV-2 infection. Per the germline V gene, CDR1 is SGHAT and CDR2 is FQNNGV. This CDR3 has 13 amino acids. Trimming at V came to 5 bases and at J to 9 bases, leaving 6 bases not matched to a gene. Ten or more counts support this clonotype. TCRdb reanalysed the 5' RACE reads using MiXCR and keeps one entry per CDR3 protein. The sample lists more than 75,000 distinct CDR3 sequences, over 10% occurring once. Sample: whole blood. The chain joins TRBV11-2 to TRBJ2-5; 10 bases map to TRBD1. The sequence derives from an adult who was a healthcare worker with PCR-confirmed SARS-CoV-2 infection or an uninfected control (not recorded which). This CDR3 is CASSLPGTGAQYF. The CDR3 region has the DNA TGTGCCAGCAGCCTTCCCGGGACAGGGGCCCAGTACTTC.